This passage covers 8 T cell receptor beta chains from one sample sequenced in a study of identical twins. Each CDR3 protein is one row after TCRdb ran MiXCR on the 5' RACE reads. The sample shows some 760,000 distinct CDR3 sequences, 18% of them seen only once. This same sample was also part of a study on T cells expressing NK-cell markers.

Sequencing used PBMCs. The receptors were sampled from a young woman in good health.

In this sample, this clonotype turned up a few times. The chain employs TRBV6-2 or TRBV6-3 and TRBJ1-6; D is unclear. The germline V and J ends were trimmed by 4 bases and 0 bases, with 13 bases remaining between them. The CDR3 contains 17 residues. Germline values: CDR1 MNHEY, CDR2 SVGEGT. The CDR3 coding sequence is TGTGCCAGCAGTTTCCTGAGCTCGAGCTCCTATAATTCACCCCTCCACTTT. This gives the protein CASSFLSSSSYNSPLHF.

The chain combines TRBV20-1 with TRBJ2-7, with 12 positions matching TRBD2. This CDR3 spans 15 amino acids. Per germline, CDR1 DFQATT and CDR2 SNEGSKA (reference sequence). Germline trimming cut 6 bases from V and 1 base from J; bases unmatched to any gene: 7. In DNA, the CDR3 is TGCAGTGCCGCGCCGGGACTAGCGGGTTCCTACGAGCAGTACTTC. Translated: CSAAPGLAGSYEQYF.

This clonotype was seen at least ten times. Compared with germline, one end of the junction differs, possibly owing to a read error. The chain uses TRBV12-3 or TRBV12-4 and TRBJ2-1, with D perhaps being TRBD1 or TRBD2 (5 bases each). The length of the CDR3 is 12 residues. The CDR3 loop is CASSLVGDEQFF. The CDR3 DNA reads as TGTGCCAGCAGCTTAGTGGGGGATGAGCAGTTCTTC.

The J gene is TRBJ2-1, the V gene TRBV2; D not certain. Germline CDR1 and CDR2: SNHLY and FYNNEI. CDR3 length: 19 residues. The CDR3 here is CTFTTHRAPLQLPDNEQFF. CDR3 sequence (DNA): TGTACCTTCACTACCCACAGAGCCCCCCTTCAACTACCCGACAATGAGCAGTTCTTC.

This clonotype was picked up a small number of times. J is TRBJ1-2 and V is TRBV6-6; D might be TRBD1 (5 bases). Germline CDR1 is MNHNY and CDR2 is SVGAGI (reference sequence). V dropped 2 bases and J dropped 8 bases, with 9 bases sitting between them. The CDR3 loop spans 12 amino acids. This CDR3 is CASSYRGGGYTF. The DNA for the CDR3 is TGTGCCAGCAGTTACCGGGGCGGGGGCTACACCTTC.

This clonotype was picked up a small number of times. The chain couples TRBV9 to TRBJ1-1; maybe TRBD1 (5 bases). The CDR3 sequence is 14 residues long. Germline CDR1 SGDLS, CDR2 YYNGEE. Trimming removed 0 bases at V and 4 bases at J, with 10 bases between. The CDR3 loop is CASSVATRGTEAFF. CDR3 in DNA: TGTGCCAGCAGCGTAGCGACAAGGGGCACTGAAGCTTTCTTT.

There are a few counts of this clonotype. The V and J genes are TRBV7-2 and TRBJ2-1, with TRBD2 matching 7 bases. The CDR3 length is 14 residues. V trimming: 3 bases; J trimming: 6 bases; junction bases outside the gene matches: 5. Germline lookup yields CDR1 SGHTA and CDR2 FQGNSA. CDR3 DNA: TGTGCCAGCAGCTTGCGGTGGGGGGGCAATGAGCAGTTCTTC. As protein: CASSLRWGGNEQFF.

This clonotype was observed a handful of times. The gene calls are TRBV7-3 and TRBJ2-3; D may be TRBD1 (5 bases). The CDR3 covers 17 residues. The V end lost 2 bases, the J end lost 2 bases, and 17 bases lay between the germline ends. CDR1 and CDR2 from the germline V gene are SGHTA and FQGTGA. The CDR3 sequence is CASSLGASIPNTDTQYF. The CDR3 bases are TGTGCCAGCAGCTTAGGGGCTTCAATTCCAAACACAGATACGCAGTATTTT.